The 15 T cell receptor beta chains given below trace back to one sample, sequenced in a study of post-analysis software for immune sequencing data (dated by TCRdb to the mid-2010s). Summary of the overall study and its limitations: Significantly higher frequencies in patients than in controls were found for five or six TRBV segments, including TRBV5-6, TRBV5-1 and TRBV20-1.

Libraries were built with PCR. For sequencing, an Illumina HiSeq 2500 was employed. To reduce PCR and sequencing biases, unique molecular identifiers were incorporated into the TCR beta cDNA libraries. The public reads were reprocessed in TCRdb via fastp at Q25 and MiXCR, keeping in-frame beta chains. Each CDR3 protein appears once, grouped with its most common genes and DNA. The sample table contains hundreds of thousands of distinct CDR3 sequences; only one count was recorded for less than 35% of them. Roughly 0.57% of the sample belongs to the ten largest clones. Their antigens are not known. The sequencing input was blood. These receptors originate from a girl between 5 and 17 years old with multiple sclerosis.

CDR3 bases: TGTGCCAGCAGTGCCGACAGGGGGCTTATTAATCAGCCCCAGCATTTT. It codes for CASSADRGLINQPQHF. The V call is TRBV2, the J call TRBJ1-5, with 10 bases matching TRBD1. V lost 4 bases, J lost 4 bases, and 7 bases stayed unmatched. Germline V gene sequence: CDR1 SNHLY, CDR2 FYNNEI. This CDR3 region has 16 residues.

The rearrangement joins TRBV24-1 to TRBJ1-5; maybe TRBD1 (5 bases). CDR1 is KGHDR and CDR2 is SFDVKD in the germline V gene. CDR3 length: 13 residues. V was trimmed by 5 bases and J by 9 bases, leaving 13 bases between them. The CDR3 DNA is TGTGCCACCAGTGCTTCAGGGCCGGGGCCCCAGCATTTT. Protein: CATSASGPGPQHF.

V and J are TRBV7-6 and TRBJ2-1; TRBD2 agrees at 8 bases. V was clipped by 4 bases and J by 7 bases; unmatched bases: 9. This CDR3 is 15 amino acids long. Germline CDR1 SGHVS, CDR2 FNYEAQ. CDR3 residues: CASSSGHREGNEQFF. CDR3 nucleotide sequence: TGTGCCAGCAGCTCGGGGCACCGGGAGGGAAATGAGCAGTTCTTC.

This clonotype has only a few counts. The chain combines TRBV7-2 with TRBJ2-4; 7 nucleotides align to TRBD1. Germline V lookup: CDR1 SGHTA, CDR2 FQGNSA. J lost 9 bases, V lost 4 bases, and 3 bases had no gene match. The CDR3 covers 12 residues. CDR3 amino acids: CASSWDSSIQYF. The CDR3 nucleotides read TGTGCCAGCAGCTGGGACAGTAGCATTCAGTACTTC.

On this clonotype itself: A single base separates this from a much larger clone, so it may be a read error. The chain couples TRBV7-2 to TRBJ2-5; 7 bases are a match to TRBD1. The J call is in doubt because the DNA end fits TRBJ2-7 better. Per the germline V gene, CDR1 is SGHTA and CDR2 is FQGNSA. The CDR3 spans 13 residues. CDR3: CASSLVGGCEQYF. In DNA, the CDR3 is TGTGCCAGCAGCTTAGTAGGGGGCTGCGAGCAGTACTTC.

The CDR3 coding sequence is TGTGCCAGCAGCTTAGACGGCCCCGGGGGCTATGGCTACACCTTC. Residues: CASSLDGPGGYGYTF. The chain uses TRBV7-2 and TRBJ1-2; D might be TRBD1 (5 bases). V lost 1 base to trimming and J lost 4 bases, with 13 bases between them. Germline CDR1 and CDR2: SGHTA and FQGNSA. The CDR3 is 15 residues long.

With respect to this clonotype: An end of the junction does not agree with germline; a read error may underlie this. The CDR3 sequence: CTIALGGNYGYTF. DNA for the CDR3: TGTACCATCGCCCTGGGGGGCAACTATGGCTACACCTTC. This chain joins TRBV10-3 and TRBJ1-2; D is perhaps TRBD1 (6 bases). There are 13 residues in the CDR3. Per the germline V gene, CDR1 is ENHRY and CDR2 is SYGVKD.

Only a few counts were recorded for this clonotype. The chain joins TRBV6-6 to TRBJ1-2; TRBD1 is a possible D gene (5 bases). The germline gives CDR1 MNHNY, CDR2 SVGAGI (reference sequence). With 5 bases removed from V and 0 bases from J, the gap between germline ends came to 19 bases. This CDR3 region has 17 residues. The CDR3 DNA is TGTGCCAGCAGTCCGGGGGTTGGGCCGGTTTCTAACTATGGCTACACCTTC. Protein: CASSPGVGPVSNYGYTF.

V is TRBV28 and J is TRBJ1-2, with D perhaps matching TRBD1 (6 bases). The CDR3 runs to 14 residues. V was pared by 7 bases and J by 2 bases, with 14 bases between. Germline assignment: CDR1 MDHEN and CDR2 SYDVKM. The CDR3 DNA follows: TGTGCCAGCAAAATACAGGGAATGAACTATGGCTACACCTTC. This encodes CASKIQGMNYGYTF.

The chain combines TRBV9 with TRBJ2-7; perhaps TRBD2 as D (6 bases). This CDR3 contains 16 residues. With 3 bases removed from V and 5 bases from J, the gap between germline ends came to 21 bases. Germline assignment: CDR1 SGDLS and CDR2 YYNGEE. The CDR3 loop reads CASSAGGGRELDEQYF. The CDR3 coding sequence is TGTGCCAGCAGCGCGGGTGGGGGACGGGAGCTAGACGAGCAGTACTTC.

This chain links TRBV12-3 or TRBV12-4 with TRBJ1-2, with D maybe TRBD1 (6 bases). V lost 4 bases, J lost 4 bases, and 10 bases lay in between. This CDR3 region has 13 residues. The CDR3 DNA follows: TGTGCCAGCAGTTCCGGGGGCTTCTATGGCTACACCTTC. Translated, it gives CASSSGGFYGYTF.

The CDR3 DNA reads TGCGCCAGCAGCTTGGAAGGGTATCAGGCCGGGGAGCTGTTTTTT. It yields the protein CASSLEGYQAGELFF. The chain employs TRBV5-1 and TRBJ2-2; D is unclear. The CDR3 runs to 15 residues. Looked up from germline, CDR1 is SGHRS and CDR2 is YFSETQ. Trimming cost V 0 bases and J 6 bases, with 12 bases left between them.

On this clonotype: Sequence at one end of the junction differs from germline and may be a read error. The chain carries TRBV9 and TRBJ2-3; possible D gene TRBD1, 5 bases. Germline CDR1 reads SGDLS; CDR2 reads YYNGEE. The CDR3 length is 16 residues. The CDR3 region has the DNA TGTGCCGGCAGCGTAGATTCGGCAGGGCTCACAGATACGCAGTATTTT. This encodes CAGSVDSAGLTDTQYF.

The CDR3 reads CASSRTRTTNSPLHF. As DNA, the CDR3 is TGTGCCAGCAGCCGAACGAGGACAACTAATTCACCCCTCCACTTT. J is TRBJ1-6 and V is TRBV6-5, with D maybe TRBD1 (5 bases). This CDR3 is built from 15 residues. Trimming cost V 6 bases and J 6 bases, with 15 bases left between them. Germline V gene lookup returns CDR1 MNHEY and CDR2 SVGAGI.

This clonotype appeared a few times. J is TRBJ2-3 and V is TRBV24-1; no reliable D call. From germline, CDR1 is KGHDR and CDR2 SFDVKD. Between the trimmed V and J ends, which lost 1 base and 3 bases, there was a span of 7 bases. The CDR3 runs to 14 residues. The CDR3 coding sequence is TGTGCCACCAGTGATTTTCCCCAAACAGATACGCAGTATTTT. Translated, it gives CATSDFPQTDTQYF.